These 21 T cell receptor beta chains were sequenced from one sample in a study of sequential checkpoint blockade in melanoma. Some clones are missing from TCRdb's copy, which holds only in-frame ones; the method was immunoSEQ multiplex PCR. The data contain some 7,500 clones, around 22% of them singletons. Indicated treatment: randomized to nivolumab then ipilimumab (arm A) or the reverse (arm B). The material sequenced was tumor tissue (inferred from file names), taken from a patient given nivolumab and ipilimumab in sequence. Receptors originate from a human donor with melanoma.

V and J are TRBV9 and TRBJ2-3; D may be TRBD1 (6 bases). The CDR3 is 14 residues long. The V and J ends lost 3 bases and 6 bases respectively, with 14 bases between them. The germline CDR1 and CDR2 sequences are SGDLS and YYNGEE. This chain's CDR3 is CASSAGQLGDTQYF. The CDR3 DNA reads TGTGCCAGCAGCGCCGGACAGTTGGGGGATACGCAGTATTTT.

This clone showed up just a few times. CDR3 residues: CASSAPKAGGNTGELFF. The CDR3, as DNA: TGTGCCAGCAGCGCTCCTAAGGCGGGGGGAAATACCGGGGAGCTGTTTTTT. V gene TRBV11-3 combines with J gene TRBJ2-2, with 8 bases lining up with TRBD2. Germline loops: CDR1 SGHNT, CDR2 YENEEA. CDR3 length: 17 amino acids. Trimming cost V 5 bases and J 5 bases; bases outside gene matches: 13.

This clone was observed a handful of times. V usage is TRBV28 and J usage is TRBJ2-3, with D maybe TRBD1 (6 bases). CDR1 is MDHEN and CDR2 is SYDVKM in the germline V gene. Trimming cost V 3 bases and J 4 bases, with 14 bases left between them. The CDR3 runs 15 residues. CDR3 sequence reads: CASSLNRALPDTQYF. The CDR3 coding sequence is TGTGCCAGCAGTTTGAACAGGGCCCTCCCAGATACGCAGTATTTT.

Ten or more counts support this clone. The gene calls are TRBV11-3 and TRBJ2-2; the D gene is possibly TRBD2 (5 bases). The germline CDR1 and CDR2 sequences are SGHNT and YENEEA. Between the trimmed V and J ends, which lost 3 bases and 4 bases, there was a span of 9 bases. The CDR3 extends over 14 amino acids. The CDR3 loop is CASSLLAPTGELFF. The CDR3 bases are TGTGCCAGCAGCTTGCTAGCCCCCACCGGGGAGCTGTTTTTT.

This clone qualifies as medium-sized. The V gene is TRBV11-3, the J gene TRBJ1-4, with 10 bases identical to TRBD1. The CDR3 contains 14 residues. V shed 6 bases, J shed 6 bases, and the junction held 4 bases outside the gene matches. Per the germline V gene, CDR1 is SGHNT and CDR2 is YENEEA. The CDR3 loop reads CASSMGQGYEKLFF. CDR3 nucleotides: TGTGCCAGCAGTATGGGACAGGGGTATGAAAAACTGTTTTTT.

This chain links TRBV18 with TRBJ2-3, with D possibly being TRBD1 (6 bases). The CDR3 spans 17 residues. V lost 2 bases and J 2 bases, leaving 17 bases between the germline ends. From germline, CDR1 is KGHSH and CDR2 LQKENI. CDR3 amino acids: CASSPAETGGVTDTQYF. CDR3 DNA sequence: TGTGCCAGCTCACCAGCGGAGACAGGAGGAGTCACAGATACGCAGTATTTT.

This clone was observed a handful of times. The chain carries TRBV30 and TRBJ2-1, with TRBD1 matching over 7 bases. Germline CDR1 and CDR2: GTSNPN and SVGIG (reference sequence). J gave up 10 bases and V 4 bases, and 7 bases lay outside the gene matches. The CDR3 has 12 amino acids. DNA for the CDR3: TGTGCCTGGACTATAGACAGGGCCGAGCAGTTCTTC. Translation: CAWTIDRAEQFF.

By share, this clone ranks as medium-sized. The V and J genes are TRBV11-3 and TRBJ2-2; 9 bases map to TRBD1. Looked up from germline, CDR1 is SGHNT and CDR2 is YENEEA. CDR3 size: 16 residues. J gave up 7 bases and V 0 bases, and 6 bases lay outside the gene matches. CDR3 coding DNA: TGTGCCAGCAGCTTAGATCACAGGGGGCGGGGCGGGGAGCTGTTTTTT. It is translated as CASSLDHRGRGGELFF.

J is TRBJ2-3 and V is TRBV19; perhaps D is TRBD1 or TRBD2 (5 bases each). This CDR3 region has 13 residues. The V gene's germline CDR1 is LNHDA and CDR2 SQIVND (reference sequence). V shed 6 bases and J shed 6 bases, with 13 bases lying between them. Here the CDR3 reads CASSGASRDTQYF. CDR3 coding DNA: TGTGCCAGTAGCGGGGCCAGCAGGGATACGCAGTATTTT.

The chain couples TRBV18 to TRBJ2-5; D is uncertain. There are 14 residues in the CDR3. Per germline, CDR1 KGHSH and CDR2 LQKENI. V lost 1 base and J lost 5, with 11 bases in between. As DNA, the CDR3 is TGTGCCAGCTCACCACAGACCGAAACCGAGACCCAGTACTTC. This gives the protein CASSPQTETETQYF.

The chain employs TRBV4-1 and TRBJ2-3; D not certain. Per germline, CDR1 MGHRA and CDR2 YSYEKL. Trimming pared 0 bases from V and 6 bases from J, leaving 13 bases between. This CDR3 spans 15 amino acids. DNA for the CDR3: TGCGCCAGCAGCCAAGACCGCAAGGGTATGGATACGCAGTATTTT. As protein: CASSQDRKGMDTQYF.

The rearrangement uses TRBV18 and TRBJ1-2; D might be TRBD1 (6 bases). The CDR3 is 16 amino acids. V gave up 0 bases and J gave up 6 bases, with 17 bases separating them. Germline loops: CDR1 KGHSH, CDR2 LQKENI. For the CDR3, the DNA is TGTGCCAGCTCACCACCACAGGGATTAGACGGCGATGGCTACACCTTC. This encodes CASSPPQGLDGDGYTF. The whole variable domain, filled in from reference TRBV18 and TRBJ1-2, reads NAGVMQNPRHLVRRRGQEARLRCSPMKGHSHVYWYRQLPEEGLKFMVYLQKENIIDESGMPKERFSAEFPKEGPSILRIQQVVRGDSAAYFCASSPPQGLDGDGYTFGSGTRLTVV.

This rearrangement joins TRBV7-2 to TRBJ2-2; D gene uncertain. Germline CDR1 and CDR2: SGHTA and FQGNSA. Trimming took 6 bases from V and 5 from J, leaving 10 bases between them. The CDR3 length is 13 residues. CDR3 DNA sequence: TGTGCCAGCAGTTCAACTGGAACCGGGGAGCTGTTTTTT. Residues: CASSSTGTGELFF. The variable domain in full, completed from reference TRBV7-2 and TRBJ2-2, reads GAGVSQSPSNKVTEKGKDVELRCDPISGHTALYWYRQSLGQGLEFLIYFQGNSAPDKSGLPSDRFSAERTGGSVSTLTIQRTQQEDSAVYLCASSSTGTGELFFGEGSRLTVL.

This clone was seen more than once but under ten times. The rearrangement links TRBV23-1 to TRBJ1-6; D is undetermined. TRBV23-1 is an open reading frame whose function is uncertain. V gave up 6 bases and J gave up 8 bases, with 20 bases separating them. This CDR3 comprises 16 residues. CDR3 DNA: TGCGCCAGCAGCCAAGAATTTCGGACCTCTGATTCACCCCTCCACTTT. Encoded protein: CASSQEFRTSDSPLHF.

A single count supports this clone. V usage is TRBV19 and J usage is TRBJ2-2; D gene unclear. CDR3 length: 12 amino acids. The germline gives CDR1 LNHDA, CDR2 SQIVND (reference sequence). V lost 8 bases and J 6 bases, leaving 10 bases between the germline ends. CDR3 residues: CASSDPSGELFF. The CDR3 DNA follows: TGTGCCAGTTCCGACCCTTCCGGGGAGCTGTTTTTT.

This clone is classed as medium-sized. The rearrangement links TRBV11-3 to TRBJ2-3; the D is unclear. CDR1 and CDR2 from the germline V gene are SGHNT and YENEEA. There are 15 residues in the CDR3. Trimming pared 4 bases from V and 0 bases from J, leaving 11 bases between. CDR3 in amino acids: CASSSWTSSTDTQYF. CDR3 bases: TGTGCCAGCAGCTCATGGACCTCGAGCACAGATACGCAGTATTTT. The full variable domain, in which reference TRBV11-3 and TRBJ2-3 provide the parts outside the CDR3, is EAGVVQSPRYKIIEKKQPVAFWCNPISGHNTLYWYLQNLGQGPELLIRYENEEAVDDSQLPKDRFSAERLKGVDSTLKIQPAELGDSAVYLCASSSWTSSTDTQYFGPGTRLTVL.

This clone was observed at least ten times. The rearrangement joins TRBV11-3 to TRBJ1-2; D is perhaps TRBD1 (5 bases). V lost 5 bases and J 4 bases, leaving 14 bases between the germline ends. Germline loops: CDR1 SGHNT, CDR2 YENEEA. The CDR3 totals 14 residues. CDR3: CASSAVQDPYGYTF. The CDR3 DNA follows: TGTGCCAGCAGCGCCGTACAGGATCCCTATGGCTACACCTTC.

In this sample, this clone turned up a few times. The rearrangement uses TRBV28 and TRBJ2-7; D is unclear. V was trimmed by 4 bases and J by 4 bases, leaving 8 bases between them. This CDR3 region has 12 residues. Germline V gene lookup returns CDR1 MDHEN and CDR2 SYDVKM. CDR3 bases: TGTGCCAGCAGTTATGACAATTACGAGCAGTACTTC. Amino acid sequence: CASSYDNYEQYF.

J is TRBJ2-5 and V is TRBV18; D ambiguous. The CDR3 totals 15 residues. CDR1 is KGHSH, CDR2 LQKENI, per germline. With 1 base removed from V and 0 bases from J, the gap between germline ends came to 9 bases. This CDR3 reads CASSPLTENQETQYF. In DNA form, the CDR3 reads TGTGCCAGCTCACCACTAACAGAGAACCAAGAGACCCAGTACTTC. The variable domain in full, with the rest retrieved from reference TRBV18 and TRBJ2-5, is NAGVMQNPRHLVRRRGQEARLRCSPMKGHSHVYWYRQLPEEGLKFMVYLQKENIIDESGMPKERFSAEFPKEGPSILRIQQVVRGDSAAYFCASSPLTENQETQYFGPGTRLLVL.

V and J are TRBV5-1 and TRBJ2-2; D unresolved. V gave up 7 bases and J gave up 2 bases, with 15 bases separating them. The germline V gene encodes CDR1 SGHRS and CDR2 YFSETQ. The CDR3 contains 15 residues. Here the CDR3 reads CASATNQRNTGELFF. CDR3 DNA sequence: TGCGCCAGCGCAACGAATCAGAGAAACACCGGGGAGCTGTTTTTT.

This clone qualifies as medium-sized. The rearrangement links TRBV11-3 to TRBJ2-5, with 13 bases fitting TRBD2. The germline gives CDR1 SGHNT, CDR2 YENEEA. Unmatched junction bases numbered 3, after V lost 6 bases and J lost 2 bases. CDR3 size: 15 residues. The DNA of the CDR3 is TGTGCCAGCAGAAGGGGACTAGCGGGGCAAGAGACCCAGTACTTC. Translation gives CASRRGLAGQETQYF.